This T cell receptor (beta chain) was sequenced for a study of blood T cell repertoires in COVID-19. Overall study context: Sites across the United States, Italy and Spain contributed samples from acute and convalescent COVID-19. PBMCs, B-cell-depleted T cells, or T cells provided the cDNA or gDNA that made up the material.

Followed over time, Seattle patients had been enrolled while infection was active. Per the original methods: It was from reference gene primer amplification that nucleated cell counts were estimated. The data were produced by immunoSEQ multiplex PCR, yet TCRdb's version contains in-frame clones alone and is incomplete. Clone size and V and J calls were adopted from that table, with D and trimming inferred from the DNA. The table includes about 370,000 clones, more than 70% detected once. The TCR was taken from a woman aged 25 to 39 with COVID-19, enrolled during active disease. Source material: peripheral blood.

In DNA, the CDR3 is TGTGCCAGCAGCCCTGCAGCGGGCGAATGGTACGAGCAGTACTTC. This gives the protein CASSPAAGEWYEQYF. The chain recombines TRBV9 with TRBJ2-7, with D possibly being TRBD2 (6 bases). The germline V and J ends were trimmed by 4 bases and 4 bases, with 18 bases remaining between them. Germline V gives CDR1 SGDLS, CDR2 YYNGEE. The CDR3 extends over 15 amino acids.